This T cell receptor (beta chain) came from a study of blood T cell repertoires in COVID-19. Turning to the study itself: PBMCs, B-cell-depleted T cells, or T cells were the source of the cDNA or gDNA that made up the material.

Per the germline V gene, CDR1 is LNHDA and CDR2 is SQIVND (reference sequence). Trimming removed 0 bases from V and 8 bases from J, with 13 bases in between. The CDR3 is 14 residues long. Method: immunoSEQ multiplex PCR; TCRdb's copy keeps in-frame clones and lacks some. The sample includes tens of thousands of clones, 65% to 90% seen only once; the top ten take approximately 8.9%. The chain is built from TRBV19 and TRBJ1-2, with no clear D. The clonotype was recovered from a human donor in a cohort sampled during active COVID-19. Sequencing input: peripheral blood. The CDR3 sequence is CASSIELRFRGYTF. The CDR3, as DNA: TGTGCCAGTAGTATAGAGCTCCGGTTTCGAGGCTACACCTTC. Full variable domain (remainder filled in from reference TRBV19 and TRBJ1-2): DGGITQSPKYLFRKEGQNVTLSCEQNLNHDAMYWYRQDPGQGLRLIYYSQIVNDFQKGDIAEGYSVSREKKESFPLTVTSAQKNPTAFYLCASSIELRFRGYTFGSGTRLTVV.